This T cell receptor (beta chain) was identified in a study of identical twins (TCRdb year 2016). Regarding the research as a whole: TCR alpha and beta repertoires from monozygotic twins, unrelated adults of various ages and cord blood were deep-sequenced to test whether fetal clonotypes persist. To rule out contamination, the twin experiments were replicated at different times with different library preparation protocols.

The full study reports these points: Abundant cord blood beta clonotypes carried fewer insertions; young adult naive repertoires showed a weaker similar trend, while memory repertoires showed none. Compared with coincidental sharing between unrelated individuals, out-of-frame TCR alpha sequences shared between twins showed an excess of sequences with low generation probability. Zero-insertion analyses could be partly confounded by invariant T cells such as MAIT and iNKT, though diverse VJ usage argued against such confounding for most clonotypes. Recombination models systematically underestimated out-of-frame TCR alpha sharing in monozygotic twins but agreed with sharing between unrelated individuals. Because the same donors could not be followed over many years, conclusions were based on cross-sectional statistical analysis. The excess sharing between twins in beta out-of-frame sequences was weaker because fewer shared sequences reduced the signal-to-noise ratio.

Receptors were amplified or captured by 5' RACE. Sequencing was performed on an Illumina HiSeq 2000. A universal primer binding site was introduced by template switching, and a unique molecular identifier was present in the final cDNA, enabling accurate counting of TCR cDNA molecules. Specific primers in the conserved constant-segment region were used to synthesize first-strand cDNA for TCR alpha and beta chains. To control for contamination, each cDNA library was double barcoded with a SMART-Mk sample barcode plus Illumina barcodes. TruSeq adapter sequences along with Illumina sample barcodes were introduced in two successive PCR steps. The Illumina HiSeq platform was used with custom primers to sequence TCR alpha and beta cDNA libraries. The authors processed their data as follows. MiGEC processed the raw reads to extract unique molecular identifiers, while MiXCR was used to determine the CDR3 positions. Recombination models were inferred per individual with the repgenHMM and IGoR tools using an EM algorithm. Shared clonotype analysis was performed with the tcR package in R, normalizing sharing by the product of cloneset sizes. To study raw recombination without the effects of thymic and clonal selection, out-of-frame nonproductive sequences were analyzed. In TCRdb, the public reads were trimmed at Q25 with fastp and aligned with MiXCR, with productive beta chains retained. One record per CDR3 amino acid sequence lists the most common genes and DNA. V and J calls and clone size were set by TCRdb, not the authors. The sample has some 630,000 distinct CDR3 sequences on record, about 7.6% of them singletons. The ten largest clones capture 1.6% of the sample.

With regard to this clonotype: Its antigen remains undetermined. Base quality data are lacking; no much larger clone is found one base away.

The CDR3, cysteine through phenylalanine, is 15 amino acids long. Only the CDR3 part of the read is kept: 45 bases, read in frame from the first base. From the germline V gene, CDR1 is SGDLS and CDR2 is YYNGEE. Relative to germline, V is 4 bases shorter and J is 0 bases shorter, with 14 bases between their ends. Only healthy Caucasian donors were included. The twin cohort consisted of three pairs of female monozygotic twins, all aged about 18 to 29 years. Peripheral blood mononuclear cells were the source from which RNA for the TCR libraries was isolated. These data were also filed under a second study, of yellow fever vaccine responses in identical twins. Per the second study: The authors reported that the T cell response to vaccination in identical twins appeared partly convergent and partly personalized. Focusing on identical twins, the study followed the T cell clones that responded to the vaccine, and did so with precision.

The chain is encoded by TRBV9 joined to TRBJ2-7; TRBD1 could be the D gene, as 5 bases match. Sequencing was done on a sample of PBMCs. This TCR derives from a young woman in good health. The nucleotide sequence reads TGTGCCAGCAGCAAGACAGTGGAGAGCTCCTACGAGCAGTACTTC. Its coded protein is CASSKTVESSYEQYF.